One sample yielded the 30 T cell receptor beta chains listed below, sequenced in a study of blood T cell repertoires in COVID-19. Only in-frame clones appear in the TCRdb table, and some are missing; sequencing was by immunoSEQ multiplex PCR. The data hold 87,000 or so clones, with 80% observed a single time. Sequencing was done on a sample of peripheral blood. These TCRs come from a woman of 80 years or more with active or convalescent COVID-19.

The J gene is TRBJ1-6, the V gene TRBV4-3; the D gene is possibly TRBD1 (5 bases). The CDR3 totals 17 residues. V lost 1 base and J 0 bases, leaving 10 bases between the germline ends. Germline assignment: CDR1 LGHNA and CDR2 YSLEER. DNA of the CDR3: TGCGCCAGCAGCCAAGGAGTAAGGGGCTCCTATAATTCACCCCTCCACTTT. Its protein is CASSQGVRGSYNSPLHF.

The J gene is TRBJ2-5, the V gene TRBV4-1; TRBD1 matches 11 bases. The germline gives CDR1 MGHRA, CDR2 YSYEKL. The CDR3 totals 16 residues. Trimming removed 3 bases from V and 5 bases from J; junction bases left unmatched: 8. For the CDR3, the DNA is TGCGCCAGCAGCCAGGGTGGACAGGGGGCCTGGGAGACCCAGTACTTC. Translated, it gives CASSQGGQGAWETQYF.

V is TRBV2 and J is TRBJ2-1; 10 bases map to TRBD2. CDR1 and CDR2 from the germline V gene are SNHLY and FYNNEI. V was pared by 2 bases and J by 7 bases, with 8 bases of the junction left unmatched. This CDR3 comprises 16 residues. CDR3 bases: TGTGCCAGCAGTGAATATGGAGCGGGGGGGCCGAATGAGCAGTTCTTC. Translating it yields CASSEYGAGGPNEQFF.

This clone turned up a few times. CDR3: CASVDRPESSYNEQFF. The CDR3 region has the DNA TGTGCCAGCGTGGACAGGCCGGAGAGCTCCTACAATGAGCAGTTCTTC. The chain uses TRBV2 and TRBJ2-1; 7 nucleotides match TRBD1. The CDR3 runs to 16 residues. V dropped 8 bases and J dropped 0; count of bases not matched to a gene: 10. Germline V gene sequence: CDR1 SNHLY, CDR2 FYNNEI.

The chain links TRBV28 to TRBJ1-3; D is unclear. Germline V CDR1 and CDR2: MDHEN, SYDVKM. This CDR3 is 13 amino acids long. The V gene lost 4 bases and the J gene lost 3 bases, with 7 bases spanning the gap. The CDR3 here is CASSSGGGNTIYF. In DNA, the CDR3 is TGTGCCAGCAGTTCTGGAGGTGGAAACACCATATATTTT.

This clone was counted once. The sample has other DNA sequences that encode this CDR3 too. V usage is TRBV5-1 and J usage is TRBJ2-2; D not resolved. Germline V gene lookup returns CDR1 SGHRS and CDR2 YFSETQ. V dropped 0 bases and J dropped 0 bases, with 6 bases sitting between them. The CDR3 sequence is 15 residues long. CDR3 sequence reads: CASSLGAANTGELFF. The CDR3, as DNA: TGCGCCAGCAGCTTGGGGGCAGCGAACACCGGGGAGCTGTTTTTT. Variable domain in full (rest from reference TRBV5-1 and TRBJ2-2): KAGVTQTPRYLIKTRGQQVTLSCSPISGHRSVSWYQQTPGQGLQFLFEYFSETQRNKGNFPGRFSGRQFSNSRSEMNVSTLELGDSALYLCASSLGAANTGELFFGEGSRLTVL.

The chain combines TRBV20-1 with TRBJ1-2; 9 bases are shared with TRBD1. The germline CDR1 and CDR2 sequences are DFQATT and SNEGSKA (reference sequence). This CDR3 contains 14 residues. With 3 bases clipped from V and 2 bases from J, the junction kept 4 bases outside the gene matches. The CDR3, as DNA: TGCAGTGCTAGTCTGGACAGGGGAAACTATGGCTACACCTTC. Translating it yields CSASLDRGNYGYTF.

Only a few counts were recorded for this clone. This chain uses TRBV6-5 with TRBJ2-1; tentative D call: TRBD1 (5 bases). Germline V gives CDR1 MNHEY, CDR2 SVGAGI. The CDR3 is made up of 14 amino acids. Trimming shortened V by 7 bases and J by 5 bases, and 15 bases separated the two germline ends. The CDR3 loop reads CASKGILENNEQFF. The CDR3 DNA sequence: TGTGCCAGCAAGGGGATTCTGGAAAACAATGAGCAGTTCTTC.

This sequence joins TRBV18 and TRBJ1-1, with TRBD1 matching 9 bases. This CDR3 has 15 residues. The germline V gene has CDR1 KGHSH and CDR2 LQKENI. V shed 1 base, J shed 0 bases, and the junction held 0 bases outside the gene matches. The CDR3 loop is CASSPRTGVNTEAFF. The DNA of the CDR3 is TGTGCCAGCTCACCACGGACAGGGGTGAACACTGAAGCTTTCTTT.

The J gene is TRBJ2-5, the V gene TRBV11-2, with 8 bases identical to TRBD2. The CDR3 consists of 15 residues. Trimming cost V 3 bases and J 5 bases; bases outside gene matches: 8. CDR1 is SGHAT, CDR2 FQNNGV, per germline. DNA for the CDR3: TGTGCCAGCAGCTTTCGAGCGGGAGTGGCTGAGACCCAGTACTTC. It codes for CASSFRAGVAETQYF. The whole variable domain, filled in from reference TRBV11-2 and TRBJ2-5, reads EAGVAQSPRYKIIEKRQSVAFWCNPISGHATLYWYQQILGQGPKLLIQFQNNGVVDDSQLPKDRFSAERLKGVDSTLKIQPAKLEDSAVYLCASSFRAGVAETQYFGPGTRLLVL.

The CDR3 region has the DNA TGTGCCAGCAGCGAAGAGGGGGCAGATACGCAGTATTTT. This sequence encodes CASSEEGADTQYF. The chain has TRBV9 and TRBJ2-3; possible D gene TRBD1, 6 bases. Germline CDR1 SGDLS, CDR2 YYNGEE. This CDR3 comprises 13 residues. V was clipped by 3 bases and J by 4 bases, with 9 bases between them.

J is TRBJ1-2 and V is TRBV7-2; 10 bases line up with TRBD1. The germline V gene has CDR1 SGHTA and CDR2 FQGNSA. The CDR3 sequence is 15 residues long. V lost 5 bases, J lost 3 bases, and 6 bases stayed unmatched. CDR3 DNA: TGTGCCAGCAGCCCGGGACAGGGGTCCTACTATGGCTACACCTTC. This sequence encodes CASSPGQGSYYGYTF.

This sequence joins TRBV18 and TRBJ2-7, with 9 bases that match TRBD1. With 3 bases clipped from V and 5 bases from J, the junction kept 14 bases outside the gene matches. The length of the CDR3 is 17 residues. The germline gives CDR1 KGHSH, CDR2 LQKENI. CDR3 sequence reads: CASSPFQPGQGGDEQYF. The CDR3, as DNA: TGTGCCAGCTCACCCTTCCAACCGGGACAGGGTGGGGACGAGCAGTACTTC.

This chain uses TRBV4-1 with TRBJ1-2; 11 bases match TRBD1. Germline CDR1 and CDR2: MGHRA and YSYEKL. The CDR3 is 15 amino acids. Unmatched junction bases numbered 8, after V lost 3 bases and J lost 8 bases. The DNA of the CDR3 is TGCGCCAGCAGCCAGGCCGGACAGGGGGCGCCCGGCTACACCTTC. The encoded protein is CASSQAGQGAPGYTF.

The table lists this clone with a count of one. V gene TRBV28 combines with J gene TRBJ1-1, with 8 bases lining up with TRBD1. V lost 9 bases, J lost 3 bases, and 12 bases stayed unmatched. The CDR3 extends over 15 amino acids. The V gene's germline CDR1 is MDHEN and CDR2 SYDVKM. The CDR3 region has the DNA TGTGCCAGTACAAGACGATTGACAGGGGACACTGAAGCTTTCTTT. It yields the protein CASTRRLTGDTEAFF.

A few counts support this clone. The chain carries TRBV2 and TRBJ1-1, with 8 positions matching TRBD1. This CDR3 spans 15 amino acids. The germline CDR1 and CDR2 sequences are SNHLY and FYNNEI. Trimming removed 3 bases from V and 5 bases from J; junction bases left unmatched: 8. CDR3 in DNA: TGTGCCAGCAGTGACTTAGGACAGGGAGGAACTGAAGCTTTCTTT. It is translated as CASSDLGQGGTEAFF. The full variable domain, in which reference TRBV2 and TRBJ1-1 provide the parts outside the CDR3, is EPEVTQTPSHQVTQMGQEVILRCVPISNHLYFYWYRQILGQKVEFLVSFYNNEISEKSEIFDDQFSVERPDGSNFTLKIRSTKLEDSAMYFCASSDLGQGGTEAFFGQGTRLTVV.

The chain uses TRBV27 and TRBJ2-1; 15 bases align to TRBD2. CDR1 is MNHEY, CDR2 SMNVEV, per germline (reference sequence). V shed 6 bases and J 8 bases; nucleotides not matched to a gene: 5. This CDR3 contains 15 residues. CDR3 protein: CASRLGLAGGYEQFF. In nucleotides, the CDR3 is TGTGCCAGCAGGCTCGGACTAGCGGGAGGGTATGAGCAGTTCTTC.

This sequence joins TRBV7-2 and TRBJ2-7; D is perhaps TRBD1 (5 bases). From germline, CDR1 is SGHTA and CDR2 FQGNSA. The V end was cut by 1 base, the J end by 7 bases, with 11 bases between. The CDR3 loop spans 13 amino acids. CDR3 region: CASSLGHRQEQYF. The CDR3 DNA reads as TGTGCCAGCAGCTTAGGTCACCGACAGGAGCAGTACTTC.

V usage is TRBV27 and J usage is TRBJ1-3, with D perhaps matching TRBD1 (5 bases). V was clipped by 3 bases and J by 8 bases, with 11 bases between them. The length of the CDR3 is 13 residues. Germline V gene lookup returns CDR1 MNHEY and CDR2 SMNVEV (reference sequence). CDR3 sequence reads: CASSFDSRDTIYF. CDR3 nucleotides: TGTGCCAGCAGTTTCGACAGCCGAGACACCATATATTTT.

This chain uses TRBV4-1 with TRBJ1-1; a possible D gene is TRBD1 (5 bases). The germline V gene encodes CDR1 MGHRA and CDR2 YSYEKL. V dropped 4 bases and J dropped 0 bases, with 12 bases sitting between them. The CDR3 has 15 residues. The CDR3 DNA reads as TGCGCCAGCAGCCGAGAGAGACAGATGAACACTGAAGCTTTCTTT. It codes for CASSRERQMNTEAFF.

V usage is TRBV29-1 and J usage is TRBJ1-1; TRBD1 might be the D (5 bases). Germline V gene lookup returns CDR1 SQVTM and CDR2 ANQGSEA. The CDR3 sequence is 12 residues long. Trimming removed 6 bases from V and 5 bases from J, with 13 bases in between. The CDR3 here is CSVISGKTEAFF. The CDR3 nucleotides read TGCAGCGTGATATCAGGGAAAACTGAAGCTTTCTTT.

The V call is TRBV9, the J call TRBJ1-5; no reliable D call. The germline gives CDR1 SGDLS, CDR2 YYNGEE. With 0 bases removed from V and 10 bases from J, the gap between germline ends came to 11 bases. The CDR3 totals 13 residues. For the CDR3, the DNA is TGTGCCAGCAGCGTAGGGGGAGATCTACCCCAGCATTTT. Translating gives CASSVGGDLPQHF.

This clone has a single count. This chain connects TRBV19 to TRBJ2-6; the D gene is possibly TRBD2 (5 bases). This CDR3 spans 13 amino acids. V lost 11 bases to trimming and J lost 1 base, with 9 bases between them. The V gene's germline CDR1 is LNHDA and CDR2 SQIVND (reference sequence). CDR3: CAARRSGANVLTF. The CDR3 DNA is TGTGCCGCACGGAGGTCTGGGGCCAACGTCCTGACTTTC.

J is TRBJ1-2 and V is TRBV10-3, with TRBD1 matching 12 bases. Looked up from germline, CDR1 is ENHRY and CDR2 is SYGVKD. V gave up 0 bases and J gave up 7 bases; unmatched junction bases: 6. This CDR3 contains 16 residues. CDR3 residues: CAISESTGTGGFGYTF. The CDR3 coding sequence is TGTGCCATCAGTGAGTCCACCGGGACAGGGGGCTTTGGCTACACCTTC.

V usage is TRBV18 and J usage is TRBJ1-1, with a weak D call TRBD1 (6 bases). The CDR3 totals 14 residues. The germline V gene encodes CDR1 KGHSH and CDR2 LQKENI. V dropped 2 bases and J dropped 4 bases, with 11 bases sitting between them. In nucleotides, the CDR3 is TGTGCCAGCTCACCAACAGGGTATGGCACTGAAGCTTTCTTT. This encodes CASSPTGYGTEAFF.

The chain recombines TRBV10-3 with TRBJ2-7; 10 bases fit TRBD2. With V trimmed by 9 bases and J by 7 bases, 9 bases remained unmatched. The CDR3 sequence is 13 residues long. The germline CDR1 and CDR2 sequences are ENHRY and SYGVKD. CDR3 region: CAISSGSSWEQYF. The CDR3, as DNA: TGTGCCATATCTAGCGGGAGCTCATGGGAGCAGTACTTC.

The chain joins TRBV7-3 to TRBJ2-1; 8 bases map to TRBD2. CDR3 length: 15 residues. Germline CDR1 SGHTA, CDR2 FQGTGA. Germline trimming cut 2 bases from V and 7 bases from J; bases unmatched to any gene: 7. The CDR3 loop is CASSLSLAGTNEQFF. CDR3 sequence (DNA): TGTGCCAGCAGCTTATCCCTAGCGGGTACGAATGAGCAGTTCTTC.

This rearrangement joins TRBV19 to TRBJ2-3; possibly TRBD2 for D (6 bases). Per germline, CDR1 LNHDA and CDR2 SQIVND (reference sequence). With 2 bases removed from V and 1 base from J, the gap between germline ends came to 10 bases. The CDR3 sequence is 15 residues long. The CDR3: CASSIITGGTDTQYF. The CDR3, as DNA: TGTGCCAGTAGTATAATCACGGGGGGCACAGATACGCAGTATTTT. Using reference TRBV19 and TRBJ2-3 for the parts outside the CDR3, the full variable domain is DGGITQSPKYLFRKEGQNVTLSCEQNLNHDAMYWYRQDPGQGLRLIYYSQIVNDFQKGDIAEGYSVSREKKESFPLTVTSAQKNPTAFYLCASSIITGGTDTQYFGPGTRLTVL.

This chain joins TRBV5-1 and TRBJ2-5; D is ambiguous. Germline values: CDR1 SGHRS, CDR2 YFSETQ. The CDR3 has 12 amino acids. V was cut by 2 bases and J by 4 bases, with 6 bases left in between. CDR3 in amino acids: CASSFLRETQYF. For the CDR3, the DNA is TGCGCCAGCAGCTTCCTGAGAGAGACCCAGTACTTC.

The V gene is TRBV4-2, the J gene TRBJ2-3; no clear D. Germline CDR1 LGHNA, CDR2 YNFKEQ. Trimming left V 0 bases short and J 0 bases short, with 7 bases between. The CDR3 loop spans 15 amino acids. The CDR3 sequence: CASSQERLSTDTQYF. CDR3 nucleotide sequence: TGTGCCAGCAGCCAAGAGAGGCTTAGCACAGATACGCAGTATTTT.